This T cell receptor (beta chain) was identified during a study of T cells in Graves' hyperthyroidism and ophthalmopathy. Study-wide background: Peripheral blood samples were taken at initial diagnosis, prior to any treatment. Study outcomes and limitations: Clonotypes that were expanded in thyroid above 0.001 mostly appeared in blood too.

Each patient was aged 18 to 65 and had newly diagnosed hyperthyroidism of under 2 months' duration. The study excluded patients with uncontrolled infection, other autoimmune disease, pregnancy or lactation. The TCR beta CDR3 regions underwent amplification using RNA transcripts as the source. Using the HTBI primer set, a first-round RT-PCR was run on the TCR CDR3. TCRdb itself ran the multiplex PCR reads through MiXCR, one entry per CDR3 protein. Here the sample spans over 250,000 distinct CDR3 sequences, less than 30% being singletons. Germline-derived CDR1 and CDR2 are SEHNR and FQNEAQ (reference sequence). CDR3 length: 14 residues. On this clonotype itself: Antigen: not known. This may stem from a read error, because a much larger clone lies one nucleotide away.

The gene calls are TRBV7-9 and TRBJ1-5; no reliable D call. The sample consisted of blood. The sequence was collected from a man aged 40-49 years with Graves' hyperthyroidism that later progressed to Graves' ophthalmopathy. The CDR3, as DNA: TGTGCCAGCAGCTTAGAAAATAGCAATCAGCCCCGGCATTTT. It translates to CASSLENSNQPRHF. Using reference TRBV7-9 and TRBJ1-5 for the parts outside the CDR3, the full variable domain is DTGVSQNPRHKITKRGQNVTFRCDPISEHNRLYWYRQTLGQGPEFLTYFQNEAQLEKSRLLSDRFSAERPKGSFSTLEIQRTEQGDSAMYLCASSLENSNQPRHFGDGTRLSIL.